This T cell receptor beta chain comes out of a study of blood T cell repertoires in COVID-19. Study-level background: From the United States, Italy and Spain came samples of acute and convalescent COVID-19. Sources were T cells, B-cell-depleted T cells, or PBMCs; the material itself was cDNA or gDNA.

Participants were placed into cohorts based on the clinical history they reported. As originally analysed: Using reference gene primer amplification, nucleated cell counts were estimated. Profiling relied on immunoSEQ multiplex PCR, and the TCRdb table lists in-frame clones only, not all of them. V and J calls and clone size are given by that table; D and trimming were obtained from the DNA. The data hold about 160,000 clones, with around 85% observed a single time. With V trimmed by 8 bases and J by 0 bases, 5 bases remained unmatched. Germline-derived CDR1 and CDR2 are SQVTM and ANQGSEA. This CDR3 has 13 amino acids.

The sequenced sample was PBMCs or T cells enriched from blood (not recorded which). This receptor was taken from a woman between 40 and 50 years old with acute COVID-19. The V and J genes are TRBV29-1 and TRBJ1-1, with TRBD1 matching over 8 bases. CDR3: CSTQGQVNTEAFF. CDR3 DNA sequence: TGCAGCACCCAGGGACAGGTGAACACTGAAGCTTTCTTT.